Listed below are T cell receptor beta chains from one sample, sequenced in a study of blood T cell repertoires in COVID-19. TCRdb's copy holds only in-frame clones and misses some; the assay was immunoSEQ multiplex PCR. The sample records approximately 250,000 clones, over 75% being singletons. The material sequenced was peripheral blood. The receptors were sampled from a man in his fifties or sixties with COVID-19, enrolled during active disease. CDR3s include the opening cysteine and the closing phenylalanine or tryptophan. A D gene is named only where the DNA matches it firmly. Clone size is stated in some rows and not others, as once, few, many or a class when expanded.

v_call	j_call	clone_size	d_call	cdr3_nt	cdr3_aa
TRBV5-6	TRBJ1-5	-	-	TGTGCCAGCAGCTTGAGGAAGGGCAGGGGCGGTCAGCCCCAGCATTTT	CASSLRKGRGGQPQHF
TRBV6-1	TRBJ2-5	-	-	TGTGCCAGCAGTGAAGCCCAAGGGGGGGGGCGAGAGACCCAGTACTTC	CASSEAQGGGRETQYF
TRBV7-9	TRBJ2-5	few	-	TGTGCCAGCAGCTACCCGAGCCTCGGTCGGCAAGAGACCCAGTACTTC	CASSYPSLGRQETQYF
TRBV5-4	TRBJ2-3	-	-	TGTGCCAGCAGCCGTCAGGGGCGGACCACAGATACGCAGTATTTT	CASSRQGRTTDTQYF
TRBV5-1	TRBJ2-3	-	-	TGCGCCAGCGCGGCAGGGGCCGCGCAGTATTTT	CASAAGAAQYF
TRBV10-3	TRBJ1-1	-	-	TGTGCCATCAGTGAGTCGGAGGGGTCAATCTCTGAAGCTTTCTTT	CAISESEGSISEAFF
TRBV15	TRBJ2-7	-	-	TGTGCCACCAGCAGAGGGGACTGGGGAGGGCAGTACTTC	CATSRGDWGGQYF
TRBV7-3	TRBJ2-7	-	TRBD2	TGTGCCAGCAGCTTAAATCCTAGCGGGGGCTACGAGCAGTACTTC	CASSLNPSGGYEQYF
TRBV19	TRBJ2-7	-	TRBD1	TGTGCCAGTAGTACCTCCGGGACAGGGGCTCACGAGCAGTACTTC	CASSTSGTGAHEQYF
TRBV3-1/TRBV3-2	TRBJ1-5	few	TRBD1	TGTGCCAGCAGCCAGGGGACAGACAATCAGCCCCAGCATTTT	CASSQGTDNQPQHF
TRBV7-8	TRBJ2-7	-	TRBD2	TGTGCCAGCAGCGAACTAGCGGGGAACGAGCAGTACTTC	CASSELAGNEQYF
TRBV27	TRBJ1-1	-	TRBD1	TGTGCCAGTACCGACAGGGGGCGCATGAACACTGAAGCTTTCTTT	CASTDRGRMNTEAFF
TRBV4-2	TRBJ1-5	-	-	TGTGCCAGCAGCCGGGGCAGCAATCAGCCCCAGCATTTT	CASSRGSNQPQHF
TRBV10-1	TRBJ1-6	few	-	TGCGCCAGCAGTCTCAGGGGAGACTCCTATAATTCACCCCTCCACTTT	CASSLRGDSYNSPLHF
TRBV27	TRBJ1-4	few	TRBD1	TGTGCCAGCACCGCGGGGGACAGGGGGATAGAAAAACTGTTTTTT	CASTAGDRGIEKLFF
TRBV4-3	TRBJ1-2	-	-	TGCGCCAGCAGCCAAGATCCCGACAGCTATGGCTACACCTTC	CASSQDPDSYGYTF
TRBV9	TRBJ1-3	-	-	TGTGCCAGCAGCGTAAGACTTGGAAACACCATATATTTT	CASSVRLGNTIYF
TRBV5-1	TRBJ1-3	-	TRBD1	TGCGCCAGCAGCCCCGACAGGGTAATGGCCCCCTTATATTTT	CASSPDRVMAPLYF
TRBV25-1	TRBJ1-1	-	-	TGTGCCAGCAGCTCCAAACAGACCATGAACACTGAAGCTTTCTTT	CASSSKQTMNTEAFF
TRBV9	TRBJ2-2	-	TRBD2	TGTGCCAGCAGCGTAAGCGGGGGGGTAAGGGGCACCGGGGAGCTGTTTTTT	CASSVSGGVRGTGELFF
TRBV4-3	TRBJ2-3	-	-	TGCGCCAGCAGCCAAGGGGGAGGAGGTTGGGATACGCAGTATTTT	CASSQGGGGWDTQYF
TRBV27	TRBJ1-1	-	TRBD1	TGTGCCAGCAGTCCCGGGACAGGGGTGAACACTGAAGCTTTCTTT	CASSPGTGVNTEAFF
TRBV3-1/TRBV3-2	TRBJ1-1	few	-	TGTGCCAGCAGCCAAACACCGAACACTGAAGCTTTCTTT	CASSQTPNTEAFF
TRBV6-6	TRBJ2-7	-	TRBD2	TGTGCCAGCAGTTTAGCGGGTAGGGTGTACTTC	CASSLAGRVYF
TRBV25-1	TRBJ2-3	-	-	TGTGCCAGCAGTGAATCCTACTTGGGACTCAGAGATACGCAGTATTTT	CASSESYLGLRDTQYF
TRBV19	TRBJ1-1	-	TRBD1	TGTGCCAGTAGGACAGGGGGTGCGAACACTGAAGCTTTCTTT	CASRTGGANTEAFF
TRBV5-3	TRBJ2-7	-	TRBD2	TGTGCCAGAAGCTCTAGCGGGGGCTTAAAATCAAGCTCCTACGAGCAGTACTTC	CARSSSGGLKSSSYEQYF
TRBV6-5	TRBJ2-1	-	-	TGTGCCAGCAGTTACTCTCGGGGGGCTGGTGAGCAGTTCTTC	CASSYSRGAGEQFF
TRBV14	TRBJ2-1	-	TRBD1	TGTGCCAGCAGCCGGGACAGGGGGCGCGGTGAGCAGTTCTTC	CASSRDRGRGEQFF
TRBV19	TRBJ1-5	-	TRBD1	TGTGCCAGTACTAGGGACAGGAAGGGCAATCAGCCCCAGCATTTT	CASTRDRKGNQPQHF
TRBV19	TRBJ1-5	-	-	TGTGCCAGTAGTAATGGGCGGGGGCAGCCCCAGCATTTT	CASSNGRGQPQHF
TRBV15	TRBJ2-1	few	-	TGTGCCACCAGCCACTGGGGTTACCCATGGACTAATGAGCAGTTCTTC	CATSHWGYPWTNEQFF
TRBV10-3	TRBJ1-5	-	-	TGTGCCACTAGATCAGGCAATCAGCCCCAGCATTTT	CATRSGNQPQHF
TRBV6-9	TRBJ2-2	-	-	TGTGCCAGCATCTTGTTCAGGGGTGGGGGAACCGGGGAGCTGTTTTTT	CASILFRGGGTGELFF
TRBV7-9	TRBJ2-7	few	TRBD1	TGTGCCAGCAGCTTAGTAGTTACAGGGGCGGAGAACGAGCAGTACTTC	CASSLVVTGAENEQYF
TRBV24-1	TRBJ2-3	-	-	TGTGCCACCAGTGACCCCAACACAGATACGCAGTATTTT	CATSDPNTDTQYF
TRBV5-4	TRBJ1-1	-	TRBD1	TGTGCCAGCAGCACGAAGAGACAGGGTGGTGCTGAAGCTTTCTTT	CASSTKRQGGAEAFF
TRBV25-1	TRBJ2-5	-	-	TGTGCCAGCATTGGGGGGGAGACCCAGTACTTC	CASIGGETQYF
TRBV11-2	TRBJ1-6	-	-	TGTGCCAGCAGCCGCGGACAGAACTATAATTCACCCCTCCACTTT	CASSRGQNYNSPLHF
TRBV5-6	TRBJ2-2	-	-	TGTGCCAGCAGCTCTTTGACAGTCGCGAACACCGGGGAGCTGTTTTTT	CASSSLTVANTGELFF
TRBV4-1	TRBJ1-2	-	-	TGCGCCAGCAGCCATACAGGGCCAGTACGGATGGGAGGCTACACCTTC	CASSHTGPVRMGGYTF
TRBV7-7	TRBJ2-3	-	-	TGTGCTAGCAGCCTGGGACAACTCACAGATACGCAGTATTTT	CASSLGQLTDTQYF
TRBV10-3	TRBJ2-7	-	TRBD2	TGTGCCATCAGTGAGAAACTAGCGGGGGTCGAGCAGTACTTC	CAISEKLAGVEQYF
TRBV9	TRBJ2-1	-	TRBD2	TGTGCCAGCAGCCCTAGCGGAAATTACAATGAGCAGTTCTTC	CASSPSGNYNEQFF
TRBV19	TRBJ2-7	-	TRBD1	TGTGCCAGTAGTATCAGGGACAGCCTGTCCTACGAGCAGTACTTC	CASSIRDSLSYEQYF
TRBV11-1	TRBJ2-2	-	TRBD1	TGTGCCAGCAGCCCATGGACAGGGGGCACCGGGGAGCTGTTTTTT	CASSPWTGGTGELFF
TRBV5-8	TRBJ2-1	once	-	TGTGCCAGCAGCCCGGACAACTCCTACAATGAGCAGTTCTTC	CASSPDNSYNEQFF
TRBV11-3	TRBJ2-1	-	TRBD2	TGTGCCAGCAGTGGCGGGACTAGCGGGGGCAATGAGCAGTTCTTC	CASSGGTSGGNEQFF
TRBV27	TRBJ1-1	few	-	TGTGCCAGCAGTTTTAATTTGAACACTGAAGCTTTCTTT	CASSFNLNTEAFF
TRBV7-2	TRBJ2-7	few	TRBD2	TGTGCCAGCAGCTTCAGCCTAGCGGGGGCCTTCTCCTACGAGCAGTACTTC	CASSFSLAGAFSYEQYF
TRBV27	TRBJ2-7	-	TRBD1	TGTGCCAGCAGTCCGGACAGGGGGAACGACGAGCAGTACTTC	CASSPDRGNDEQYF
TRBV24-1	TRBJ2-1	-	-	TGTGCCACCAGTGCCCTGACAGCTTCTTACAATGAGCAGTTCTTC	CATSALTASYNEQFF
TRBV10-3	TRBJ2-3	-	TRBD1	TGTGCCATCAGTGGGGGACAGGGGGCCTATAGAGATACGCAGTATTTT	CAISGGQGAYRDTQYF
TRBV9	TRBJ2-1	-	TRBD2	TGTGCCAGCAGCCCCCGCGTAGCGGGGATTTATGAGCAGTTCTTC	CASSPRVAGIYEQFF
TRBV4-1	TRBJ1-2	-	-	TGCGCCAGCAGCCAAGATTACGGCAGGGATGGGGGCTACACCTTC	CASSQDYGRDGGYTF